Below, 28 T cell receptor beta chains from the same sample are listed, as sequenced in a study of metastatic and nonmetastatic thyroid tumors. Before thyroid surgery, none of the patients had received any treatment. MiXCR re-clonotyped the PCR reads for TCRdb. The table includes some 38,000 clones, approximately 12% detected once. The sequenced material came from blood. Receptors originate from a female donor with papillary thyroid cancer or a benign thyroid nodule (not recorded which). Some clones in this sample may be carry-over from other donors' samples.

This clone was seen repeatedly, ten times or more. The J gene is TRBJ2-7, the V gene TRBV28; D remains ambiguous. Germline V CDR1 and CDR2: MDHEN, SYDVKM. The CDR3 is 13 amino acids. V shed 9 bases and J shed 1 base, with 13 bases lying between them. The CDR3 sequence is CASSGKSSYEQYF. The CDR3 nucleotides are TGTGCCAGTTCAGGCAAATCATCCTACGAGCAGTACTTC.

This clone was detected many times. This chain uses TRBV9 with TRBJ2-1; D unresolved. The CDR3 is 15 residues long. Per the germline V gene, CDR1 is SGDLS and CDR2 is YYNGEE. Trimming shortened V by 3 bases and J by 0 bases, and 10 bases separated the two germline ends. The CDR3 loop is CASSERESSYNEQFF. CDR3 in DNA: TGTGCCAGCAGCGAGAGAGAGAGCTCCTACAATGAGCAGTTCTTC.

This clone has a count of ten or more. The J gene is TRBJ1-1, the V gene TRBV5-1; D unclear. Germline V gene sequence: CDR1 SGHRS, CDR2 YFSETQ. V shed 2 bases and J shed 3 bases, with 8 bases lying between them. The CDR3 runs to 13 residues. Here the CDR3 reads CASSFMEDTEAFF. CDR3 DNA sequence: TGCGCCAGCAGCTTCATGGAAGACACTGAAGCTTTCTTT.

This clone was recorded at least ten times. The CDR3 region is CSGEPGRSNEQFF. The CDR3 bases are TGCAGCGGGGAACCGGGACGTAGCAATGAGCAGTTCTTC. The chain combines TRBV29-1 with TRBJ2-1; D might be TRBD1 or TRBD2, each matching 5 bases. The CDR3 loop spans 13 amino acids. Looked up from germline, CDR1 is SQVTM and CDR2 is ANQGSEA. V was cut by 7 bases and J by 6 bases, with 16 bases left in between.

This clone appeared a single time. One junction end does not reproduce the germline sequence, and a read error may be involved. Other DNA sequences in the same sample also yield this CDR3. V usage is TRBV12-3 or TRBV12-4 and J usage is TRBJ1-2, with no clear D. The CDR3 runs 11 residues. This chain's CDR3 is CASGEGYGYTF. CDR3 DNA: TGTGCCAGCGGGGAGGGCTATGGCTACACGTTC.

In its sample, this clone was seen many times. V gene TRBV6-1 combines with J gene TRBJ1-4; D remains unclear. Germline V gene lookup returns CDR1 MNHNS and CDR2 SASEGT. The CDR3 contains 13 residues. The V end lost 6 bases, the J end lost 0 bases, and 5 bases lay between the germline ends. CDR3 residues: CASRATTNEKLFF. For the CDR3, the DNA is TGTGCCAGCAGAGCAACAACTAATGAAAAACTGTTTTTT.

This clone has a count of ten or more. The rearrangement uses TRBV10-3 and TRBJ1-1; D uncertain. This CDR3 is built from 11 residues. Germline lookup yields CDR1 ENHRY and CDR2 SYGVKD. The germline V and J ends were trimmed by 9 bases and 4 bases, with 9 bases remaining between them. The CDR3 DNA reads as TGTGCCATTGGACGGGGCACTGAAGCTTTCTTT. This gives the protein CAIGRGTEAFF.

This clone was counted many times. The gene calls are TRBV2 and TRBJ2-1, with a tentative D call TRBD2 (6 bases). V lost 7 bases and J 9 bases, leaving 13 bases between the germline ends. Germline V gene sequence: CDR1 SNHLY, CDR2 FYNNEI. This CDR3 contains 12 residues. CDR3 bases: TGTGCCAGCATCCGGGAGCGGTCTGAGCAGTTCTTC. Its translation: CASIRERSEQFF.

Many counts were recorded for this clone. The chain is built from TRBV7-9 and TRBJ2-3; no clear D gene. The length of the CDR3 is 13 residues. Germline loops: CDR1 SEHNR, CDR2 FQNEAQ (reference sequence). Trimming shortened V by 5 bases and J by 2 bases, and 8 bases separated the two germline ends. The CDR3 region is CASSTPATDTQYF. The CDR3 DNA reads as TGTGCCAGCAGCACCCCGGCCACAGATACGCAGTATTTT.

By frequency in the sample, this clone is medium-sized. V and J are TRBV28 and TRBJ2-7, with 9 bases fitting TRBD1. The junction had 6 bases not matched to a gene; V was cut back by 6 bases and J by 0 bases. Germline V gives CDR1 MDHEN, CDR2 SYDVKM. The CDR3 covers 15 residues. CDR3 bases: TGTGCCAGCAGCTCGGACAGGGGCAGCTCCTACGAGCAGTACTTC. As protein: CASSSDRGSSYEQYF.

The sample holds many counts of this clone. For the CDR3, the DNA is TGTGCCAGCAGCCTTGGGCGGGGACTAGCGGAGTACAATGAGCAGTTCTTC. It encodes CASSLGRGLAEYNEQFF. This chain uses TRBV7-9 with TRBJ2-1; 11 nucleotides align to TRBD2. The CDR3 has 17 residues. In germline, CDR1 is SEHNR, CDR2 FQNEAQ (reference sequence). Germline trimming cut 5 bases from V and 4 bases from J; bases unmatched to any gene: 10.

In this sample, this clone turned up many times. The chain has TRBV7-2 and TRBJ2-1; D gene ambiguous. The length of the CDR3 is 11 residues. Trimming removed 3 bases from V and 4 bases from J, with 1 base in between. Germline assignment: CDR1 SGHTA and CDR2 FQGNSA. The CDR3 DNA sequence: TGTGCCAGCAGCTTTTACAATGAGCAGTTCTTC. Protein sequence: CASSFYNEQFF.

Many counts were recorded for this clone. V usage is TRBV7-9 and J usage is TRBJ2-3; TRBD2 aligns across 7 bases. V trimming: 1 base; J trimming: 7 bases; junction bases outside the gene matches: 8. Germline loops: CDR1 SEHNR, CDR2 FQNEAQ (reference sequence). The CDR3 has 15 residues. The CDR3: CASSLGGGSINTQYF. The CDR3 coding sequence is TGTGCCAGCAGCTTAGGCGGCGGGAGCATAAATACGCAGTATTTT.

This clone is categorized as medium-sized (0.01 to 0.1%). This chain connects TRBV6-2 or TRBV6-3 to TRBJ1-2; 9 positions agree with TRBD1. Germline CDR1 MNHEY, CDR2 SVGEGT. The CDR3 runs 15 residues. V shed 6 bases, J shed 4 bases, and the junction held 9 bases outside the gene matches. As DNA, the CDR3 is TGTGCCAGCAGCCGGACAGGGGCCACCTTCTATGGCTACACCTTC. Translated: CASSRTGATFYGYTF.

This clone came up many times. The chain combines TRBV11-2 with TRBJ2-1, with D perhaps matching TRBD2 (6 bases). With 0 bases removed from V and 6 bases from J, the gap between germline ends came to 18 bases. Per the germline V gene, CDR1 is SGHAT and CDR2 is FQNNGV. The CDR3 consists of 17 residues. CDR3 loop: CASSLDNKRALTNEQFF. In DNA, the CDR3 is TGTGCCAGCAGCTTAGACAACAAGCGGGCACTAACCAATGAGCAGTTCTTC.

Many counts were recorded for this clone. The V call is TRBV30, the J call TRBJ1-1; D possibly corresponds to TRBD1 (6 bases). Trimming cost V 1 base and J 1 base, with 7 bases left between them. The germline CDR1 and CDR2 sequences are GTSNPN and SVGIG (reference sequence). This CDR3 is 13 amino acids long. CDR3 in amino acids: CAWSARGNTEAFF. CDR3 DNA: TGTGCCTGGAGTGCCAGGGGGAACACTGAAGCTTTCTTT.

The table lists this clone with many counts. The chain joins TRBV7-9 to TRBJ2-1; TRBD2 matches 13 bases. CDR3 length equals 15 residues. V lost 4 bases, J lost 7 bases, and 4 bases stayed unmatched. Germline CDR1 reads SEHNR; CDR2 reads FQNEAQ (reference sequence). In nucleotides, the CDR3 is TGTGCCAGCAGCTCGGGACTAGCGGGGTTAAATGAGCAGTTCTTC. Translation: CASSSGLAGLNEQFF.

In this sample, this clone turned up many times. The chain uses TRBV7-3 and TRBJ2-3; 8 nucleotides line up with TRBD2. The CDR3 spans 14 residues. Germline V lookup: CDR1 SGHTA, CDR2 FQGTGA. J gave up 5 bases and V 5 bases, and 6 bases lay outside the gene matches. The CDR3 coding sequence is TGTGCCAGCAGCACGGGACTAGTCGGAGATACGCAGTATTTT. Residues: CASSTGLVGDTQYF.

This chain's CDR3 is CASSEGSVGGNEQFF. CDR3 coding DNA: TGTGCCAGCAGTGAAGGGAGCGTGGGGGGCAATGAGCAGTTCTTC. The chain links TRBV6-1 to TRBJ2-1, with D possibly TRBD2 on 6 matching bases. Looked up from germline, CDR1 is MNHNS and CDR2 is SASEGT. V dropped 1 base and J dropped 6 bases, with 13 bases sitting between them. This CDR3 has 15 amino acids.

This clone was counted many times. The chain employs TRBV20-1 and TRBJ2-1, with 12 nucleotides matching TRBD2. The CDR3 totals 16 residues. J gave up 4 bases and V 2 bases, and 6 bases lay outside the gene matches. Germline V gives CDR1 DFQATT, CDR2 SNEGSKA (reference sequence). CDR3 sequence (DNA): TGCAGTGCTAGATTAGCTAGCGGGAGGGGTTACAATGAGCAGTTCTTC. Translating it yields CSARLASGRGYNEQFF.

In its sample, this clone was seen many times. This chain uses TRBV5-6 with TRBJ2-7; 8 bases are a match to TRBD1. Germline V gene lookup returns CDR1 SGHDT and CDR2 YYEEEE. V shed 1 base, J shed 6 bases, and the junction held 9 bases outside the gene matches. The CDR3 runs to 15 residues. CDR3 nucleotide sequence: TGTGCCAGCAGCTTGTCAGGGGGCGTCTTAGGCGAGCAGTACTTC. Protein: CASSLSGGVLGEQYF.

To note about this clone: At one end the junction does not follow the germline gene, possibly because of a read error. CDR3 nucleotides: TGTGCCAACAGCTTAGGCGGGGACAGGGCGTTCAATCAGCCCCAGCATTTT. Translating it yields CANSLGGDRAFNQPQHF. The rearrangement joins TRBV11-2 to TRBJ1-5; 9 bases are shared with TRBD1. The CDR3 length is 17 residues. Germline CDR1 is SGHAT and CDR2 is FQNNGV. The whole variable domain, filled in from reference TRBV11-2 and TRBJ1-5, reads EAGVAQSPRYKIIEKRQSVAFWCNPISGHATLYWYQQILGQGPKLLIQFQNNGVVDDSQLPKDRFSAERLKGVDSTLKIQPAKLEDSAVYLCANSLGGDRAFNQPQHFGDGTRLSIL.

The chain uses TRBV5-1 and TRBJ2-1; D is perhaps TRBD2 (5 bases). The CDR3 has 15 amino acids. Trimming removed 3 bases from V and 0 bases from J, with 10 bases in between. Germline CDR1 reads SGHRS; CDR2 reads YFSETQ. CDR3 loop: CASSSDLNSYNEQFF. Written as DNA, the CDR3 is TGCGCCAGCAGCTCGGACTTGAACTCCTACAATGAGCAGTTCTTC.

This clone was counted many times. The chain carries TRBV6-1 and TRBJ2-4; no clear D. This CDR3 comprises 15 residues. The V end lost 3 bases, the J end lost 5 bases, and 14 bases lay between the germline ends. The germline V gene encodes CDR1 MNHNS and CDR2 SASEGT. The CDR3: CASSDTITRENIQYF. CDR3 in DNA: TGTGCCAGCAGTGATACCATCACGCGCGAAAACATTCAGTACTTC.

Worth noting for this clone: One end of the junction is discordant with germline, which a read error may explain. The V and J genes are TRBV11-2 and TRBJ1-2; D unclear. The CDR3 has 12 residues. The germline gives CDR1 SGHAT, CDR2 FQNNGV. DNA for the CDR3: TGTTCCAGCAGCGCCCTTAACTATGGCTACACCTTC. It yields the protein CSSSALNYGYTF.

This clone was recorded at least ten times. The chain is built from TRBV7-2 and TRBJ1-2; D uncertain. Looked up from germline, CDR1 is SGHTA and CDR2 is FQGNSA. The CDR3 totals 14 residues. Trimming stripped 5 bases from V and 7 bases from J, with 17 bases between. The CDR3 is CASSLTRQLAGYTF. The DNA of the CDR3 is TGTGCCAGCAGCCTGACCAGGCAGTTGGCTGGCTACACCTTC.

The table lists this clone with many counts. The chain couples TRBV28 to TRBJ1-5; 9 bases line up with TRBD1. The trim removed 7 bases at V and 4 bases at J, leaving 8 bases unmatched. Germline assignment: CDR1 MDHEN and CDR2 SYDVKM. This CDR3 is 15 amino acids long. CDR3 coding DNA: TGTGCCAGCAATACTCGACAGGGGGGTAATCAGCCCCAGCATTTT. It translates to CASNTRQGGNQPQHF.

This clone was observed a handful of times. The CDR3 DNA sequence: TGTGCCAGCAGTCCCCTGGACGGGCCGCCTATCTACGAGCAGTACTTC. As protein: CASSPLDGPPIYEQYF. The chain links TRBV6-1 to TRBJ2-7, with D unresolved. The CDR3 is made up of 16 amino acids. Germline V CDR1 and CDR2: MNHNS, SASEGT. V gave up 5 bases and J gave up 3 bases, with 20 bases separating them.